Below are 21 T cell receptor beta chains sequenced from a single sample in a study of CD8+ T cells in alopecia areata. Reverse transcribed after extraction, RNA yielded cDNA as the sequencing template. Assay: immunoSEQ multiplex PCR; the TCRdb copy retains only in-frame clones and omits some. This table holds under 200,000 clones, 60% found once. Treatment here: oral pan-JAK inhibitor, 5-10 mg twice daily. The material was CD4+ T cells sorted from blood, obtained at week 24, from a patient treated with tofacitinib. Source of these receptors: a human donor with alopecia areata.

This CDR3 reads CASSEPAGKGVPDTQYF. In nucleotides, the CDR3 is TGTGCCAGCAGTGAACCGGCTGGAAAAGGCGTACCAGATACGCAGTATTTT. The chain has TRBV25-1 and TRBJ2-3; unclear D gene. CDR3 size: 17 residues. Germline CDR1 and CDR2: MGHDK and SYGVNS. Trimming left V 2 bases short and J 4 bases short, with 19 bases between.

As to this clone: This CDR3 is also generated by other DNA sequences in the sample. The J gene is TRBJ2-5, the V gene TRBV4-2, with D hard to call. V gave up 1 base and J gave up 5 bases, with 8 bases separating them. Germline CDR1 reads LGHNA; CDR2 reads YNFKEQ. This CDR3 region has 13 residues. CDR3 coding DNA: TGTGCCAGCAGCCAAGGCCGAGCGGAGACCCAGTACTTC. As protein: CASSQGRAETQYF.

This rearrangement joins TRBV10-3 to TRBJ2-7; 7 nucleotides align to TRBD1. The CDR3 totals 14 residues. The trim removed 2 bases at V and 0 bases at J, leaving 1 base unmatched. Germline lookup yields CDR1 ENHRY and CDR2 SYGVKD. CDR3 sequence reads: CAISEDRDSYEQYF. CDR3 nucleotide sequence: TGTGCCATCAGTGAGGACAGGGACTCCTACGAGCAGTACTTC.

The chain couples TRBV27 to TRBJ1-2; the D gene is possibly TRBD1 (5 bases). Trimming cost V 8 bases and J 4 bases, with 11 bases left between them. CDR1 and CDR2 from the germline V gene are MNHEY and SMNVEV (reference sequence). The CDR3 consists of 12 residues. This CDR3 is CASGRQGYGYTF. The CDR3, as DNA: TGTGCCAGCGGGCGGCAGGGCTATGGCTACACCTTC.

The rearrangement joins TRBV29-1 to TRBJ1-1; 7 nucleotides agree with TRBD1. V dropped 7 bases and J dropped 10; count of bases not matched to a gene: 15. The length of the CDR3 is 13 residues. The germline gives CDR1 SQVTM, CDR2 ANQGSEA. CDR3 in amino acids: CSGSPGQAKSAFF. DNA for the CDR3: TGCAGCGGCTCCCCTGGACAGGCCAAGTCAGCTTTCTTT.

The J gene is TRBJ1-4, the V gene TRBV30; no clear D. The CDR3 loop spans 13 amino acids. The germline V and J ends were trimmed by 2 bases and 7 bases, with 11 bases remaining between them. Germline CDR1 and CDR2: GTSNPN and SVGIG (reference sequence). CDR3 coding DNA: TGTGCCTGGAGTTCGGGGAGACTTGAAAAACTGTTTTTT. This translates into CAWSSGRLEKLFF.

The sample holds a few counts of this clone. The genes are TRBV5-1 and TRBJ2-3, with no clear D. This CDR3 contains 16 residues. Germline CDR1 SGHRS, CDR2 YFSETQ. Trimming removed 0 bases from V and 1 base from J, with 12 bases in between. The CDR3 loop is CASSLALAGRTDTQYF. CDR3 coding DNA: TGCGCCAGCAGCTTGGCCTTAGCAGGACGCACAGATACGCAGTATTTT.

The chain is built from TRBV10-3 and TRBJ1-4; D gene uncertain. Per germline, CDR1 ENHRY and CDR2 SYGVKD. V was shortened by 7 bases and J by 2 bases, with 8 bases between the two germline ends. The CDR3 has 13 residues. Here the CDR3 reads CAIKGSTNEKLFF. CDR3 DNA: TGTGCCATCAAAGGGTCCACTAATGAAAAACTGTTTTTT.

The chain has TRBV5-1 and TRBJ2-3; a weak D match, TRBD1 (5 bases). Deletions cut 0 bases from V and 5 bases from J, with 19 bases between. The CDR3 is 17 amino acids. Germline assignment: CDR1 SGHRS and CDR2 YFSETQ. The CDR3 DNA reads TGCGCCAGCAGCTTGGGGGCCTCAACACCGGACATAGATACGCAGTATTTT. Translation gives CASSLGASTPDIDTQYF.

On this clone itself: The same CDR3 arises from other DNA sequences in this sample as well. The chain combines TRBV2 with TRBJ2-2; maybe TRBD2 (7 bases). The CDR3 sequence is 14 residues long. Germline CDR1 reads SNHLY; CDR2 reads FYNNEI. The V end was cut by 7 bases, the J end by 3 bases, with 12 bases between. CDR3 sequence: CASKREGDTGELFF. The CDR3 nucleotides read TGTGCCAGCAAGAGGGAGGGGGACACCGGGGAGCTGTTTTTT.

The rearrangement joins TRBV5-6 to TRBJ1-3; no definite D call. From germline, CDR1 is SGHDT and CDR2 YYEEEE. V shed 5 bases and J shed 1 base, with 7 bases lying between them. The CDR3 is 13 residues long. CDR3 protein: CASRGFSGNTIYF. The CDR3 DNA reads as TGTGCCAGCAGGGGATTTTCTGGAAACACCATATATTTT.

This clone was detected a few times. The genes are TRBV18 and TRBJ2-7; TRBD1 is a possible D gene (5 bases). This CDR3 is 12 amino acids long. V was cut by 5 bases and J by 3 bases, with 8 bases left in between. CDR1 is KGHSH, CDR2 LQKENI, per germline. Here the CDR3 reads CASSVTDYEQYF. In DNA form, the CDR3 reads TGTGCCAGCTCAGTGACAGACTACGAGCAGTACTTC. Full variable domain (outside the CDR3, taken from reference TRBV18 and TRBJ2-7): NAGVMQNPRHLVRRRGQEARLRCSPMKGHSHVYWYRQLPEEGLKFMVYLQKENIIDESGMPKERFSAEFPKEGPSILRIQQVVRGDSAAYFCASSVTDYEQYFGPGTRLTVT.

The chain couples TRBV9 to TRBJ2-7; 11 bases map to TRBD2. This CDR3 is built from 17 residues. CDR1 and CDR2 from the germline V gene are SGDLS and YYNGEE. V was clipped by 2 bases and J by 0 bases; unmatched bases: 7. The CDR3 sequence: CASSVRLAGRSSYEQYF. CDR3 nucleotides: TGTGCCAGCAGCGTGCGACTAGCGGGGAGGAGCTCCTACGAGCAGTACTTC.

The V gene is TRBV5-1, the J gene TRBJ2-3, with TRBD1 matching 12 bases. Germline loops: CDR1 SGHRS, CDR2 YFSETQ. V trimming: 2 bases; J trimming: 4 bases; junction bases outside the gene matches: 8. This CDR3 has 17 amino acids. The CDR3 loop is CASSLIRDRGRPDTQYF. The CDR3 coding sequence is TGCGCCAGCAGCTTAATCCGGGACAGGGGGCGCCCAGATACGCAGTATTTT. Full variable domain (outside the CDR3, taken from reference TRBV5-1 and TRBJ2-3): KAGVTQTPRYLIKTRGQQVTLSCSPISGHRSVSWYQQTPGQGLQFLFEYFSETQRNKGNFPGRFSGRQFSNSRSEMNVSTLELGDSALYLCASSLIRDRGRPDTQYFGPGTRLTVL.

The J gene is TRBJ2-1, the V gene TRBV11-2; possible D gene TRBD2, 5 bases. With 2 bases removed from V and 0 bases from J, the gap between germline ends came to 14 bases. The CDR3 runs 17 residues. Germline V lookup: CDR1 SGHAT, CDR2 FQNNGV. The CDR3 region is CASSLPPGLHSYNEQFF. CDR3 nucleotide sequence: TGTGCCAGCAGCTTACCCCCGGGGTTACACTCCTACAATGAGCAGTTCTTC.

As for this clone: Other DNA sequences in this specimen translate into the identical CDR3. This rearrangement joins TRBV5-1 to TRBJ1-5; possibly TRBD1 for D (6 bases). Trimming cost V 0 bases and J 5 bases, with 9 bases left between them. The germline V gene encodes CDR1 SGHRS and CDR2 YFSETQ. The CDR3 spans 14 residues. The CDR3 sequence: CASSLGGPHQPQHF. The CDR3 DNA reads as TGCGCCAGCAGCTTGGGGGGGCCTCATCAGCCCCAGCATTTT.

In regard to this clone: The junction and the germline gene differ at one end; a read error may be behind it. The chain carries TRBV6-5 and TRBJ2-3; 11 bases agree with TRBD1. Germline CDR1 and CDR2: MNHEY and SVGAGI. CDR3 size: 13 residues. The CDR3, as DNA: TGTGCCAGTAGGACAGGGGGCACAGGTACGCAGTATTTT. It encodes CASRTGGTGTQYF.

The chain employs TRBV6-6 and TRBJ2-1; TRBD2 aligns across 10 bases. The CDR3 is made up of 16 amino acids. Unmatched junction bases numbered 12, after V lost 6 bases and J lost 7 bases. Looked up from germline, CDR1 is MNHNY and CDR2 is SVGAGI (reference sequence). The CDR3 region is CASSESGGASLNEQFF. The CDR3 nucleotides are TGTGCCAGCAGCGAGAGCGGGGGGGCCTCATTGAATGAGCAGTTCTTC.

This clone has just one count. The chain is built from TRBV27 and TRBJ2-3; tentative D call: TRBD2 (6 bases). The CDR3 length is 16 residues. The V end was cut by 6 bases, the J end by 4 bases, with 20 bases between. Germline-derived CDR1 and CDR2 are MNHEY and SMNVEV (reference sequence). The CDR3 region is CASSPVRGSGADTQYF. Here the CDR3 DNA reads TGTGCCAGCAGCCCCGTTCGGGGGTCCGGGGCAGATACGCAGTATTTT.

V gene TRBV27 combines with J gene TRBJ2-7; 7 nucleotides agree with TRBD1. Germline V gene lookup returns CDR1 MNHEY and CDR2 SMNVEV (reference sequence). Trimming took 0 bases from V and 2 from J; bases not matched to a gene: 7. The CDR3 consists of 16 residues. CDR3 residues: CASSLSSGQATYEQYF. DNA of the CDR3: TGTGCCAGCAGTTTATCGTCCGGACAGGCGACCTACGAGCAGTACTTC.

The sample holds a few counts of this clone. The chain recombines TRBV5-1 with TRBJ2-1, with D perhaps given as TRBD1 or TRBD2 (5 bases each). From germline, CDR1 is SGHRS and CDR2 YFSETQ. The V end lost 2 bases, the J end lost 4 bases, and 10 bases lay between the germline ends. The CDR3 contains 14 residues. The DNA of the CDR3 is TGCGCCAGCAGCTTAATCGGGGCTTACAATGAGCAGTTCTTC. Its protein is CASSLIGAYNEQFF. Filled out from reference TRBV5-1 and TRBJ2-1, the complete variable domain reads KAGVTQTPRYLIKTRGQQVTLSCSPISGHRSVSWYQQTPGQGLQFLFEYFSETQRNKGNFPGRFSGRQFSNSRSEMNVSTLELGDSALYLCASSLIGAYNEQFFGPGTRLTVL.